The clone carrying this T cell receptor beta chain has only one observation. Its antigen is as yet unknown. Positive CCR7 selection of CD45RO-negative cells yielded the naive CD8 cells, and terminally differentiated effector memory CD45RA+ cells were excluded. The CDR3 is made up of 14 amino acids. Germline V CDR1 and CDR2: MGHDK, SYGVNS. Trimming shortened V by 2 bases and J by 0 bases, and 5 bases separated the two germline ends. This specimen comes from a study of shared clonotypes between healthy human individuals. TCRdb keeps only in-frame clones here, not all; method: immunoSEQ multiplex PCR. The table lists 1.5 million to 2.5 million clones, about 95% of them singletons. Study-wide findings and caveats: As a rule, naive subsets had a larger estimated richness than memory subsets.

The receptor comes from a man younger than 35 in good health. Sequences were obtained from naive CD8+ T cells sorted from blood. This sequence joins TRBV25-1 and TRBJ1-5; D call uncertain. In DNA form, the CDR3 reads TGTGCCAGCAGTGAACAGTATAGCAATCAGCCCCAGCATTTT. This sequence encodes CASSEQYSNQPQHF. Together with reference TRBV25-1 and TRBJ1-5, the CDR3 gives the full variable domain: EADIYQTPRYLVIGTGKKITLECSQTMGHDKMYWYQQDPGMELHLIHYSYGVNSTEKGDLSSESTVSRIRTEHFPLTLESARPSHTSQYLCASSEQYSNQPQHFGDGTRLSIL.